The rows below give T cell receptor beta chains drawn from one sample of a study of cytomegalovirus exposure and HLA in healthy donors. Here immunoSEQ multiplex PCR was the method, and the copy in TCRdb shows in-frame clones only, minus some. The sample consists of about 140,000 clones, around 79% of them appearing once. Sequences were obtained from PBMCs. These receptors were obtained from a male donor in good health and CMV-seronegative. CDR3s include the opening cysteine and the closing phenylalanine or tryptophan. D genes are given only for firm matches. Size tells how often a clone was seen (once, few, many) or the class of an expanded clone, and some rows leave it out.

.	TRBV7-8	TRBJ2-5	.	TGTGCCAGTCAACTCAACCGCTACAACAGGGGAGCGGGCGAGACCCAGTACTTC	CASQLNRYNRGAGETQYF
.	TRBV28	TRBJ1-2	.	TGTGCCAGCAGTTTACCTCCACAGGGAAGCATCTATGGCTACACCTTC	CASSLPPQGSIYGYTF
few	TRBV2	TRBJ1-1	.	TGTGCCAGCGCCCTAGAGGCGGGCACTGAAGCTTTCTTT	CASALEAGTEAFF
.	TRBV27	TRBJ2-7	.	TGTGCCAGCAGTTTATTGGGGCTAAACTACGAGCAGTACTTC	CASSLLGLNYEQYF
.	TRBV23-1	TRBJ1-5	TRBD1	TGCGCCAGCAGTCAAAAAGAGGACAGGGGAGATCAGCCCCAGCATTTT	CASSQKEDRGDQPQHF
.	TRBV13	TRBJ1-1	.	TGTGCCAGTTACTACCGACAGGAGATGAACACTGAAGCTTTCTTT	CASYYRQEMNTEAFF
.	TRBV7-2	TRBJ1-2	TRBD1	TGTGCCAGCAGCTTAACAGGGGCGAACTATGGCTACACCTTC	CASSLTGANYGYTF
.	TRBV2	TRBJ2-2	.	TGTGCCAGCAGGACACGGGGATTTACCGGGGAGCTGTTTTTT	CASRTRGFTGELFF
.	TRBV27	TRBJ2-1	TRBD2	TGTGCCAGCAGTTTTATACTAGCGGGAGCTAATGTCTCCTACAATGAGCAGTTCTTC	CASSFILAGANVSYNEQFF
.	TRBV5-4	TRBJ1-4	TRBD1	TGTGCCAGCAGCTCGACAGGGAGACCTGAAAAACTGCTTTTT	CASSSTGRPEKLLF
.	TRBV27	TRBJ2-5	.	TGTGCCAGCAGTCTAGGCGCCCCTTACGGGGAGACCCAGTACTTC	CASSLGAPYGETQYF
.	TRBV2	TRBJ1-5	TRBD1	TGTGCCAGCGAGCCGGACAGGGGACAGCCCCAGCATTTT	CASEPDRGQPQHF
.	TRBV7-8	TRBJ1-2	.	TGTGCCAGCAGCCGAGACAGCCACCGAGGGGGTGGCTACACCTTC	CASSRDSHRGGGYTF
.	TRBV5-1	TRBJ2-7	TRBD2	TGCGCCAGCAGCCTTAGCGGGGGCACCTACGAGCAGTACTTC	CASSLSGGTYEQYF
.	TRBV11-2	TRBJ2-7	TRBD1	TGTGCCAGCAGCCCCCGGCCAGGGGGCCGTGAGCAGTACTTC	CASSPRPGGREQYF
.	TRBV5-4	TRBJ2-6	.	TGTGCCAGCAGATCGGACTTCTCTGGGGCCAACGTCCTGACTTTC	CASRSDFSGANVLTF
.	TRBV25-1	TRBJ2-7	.	TGTGCCAGCAGTGAAGTCACAGCCTACGAGCAGTACTTC	CASSEVTAYEQYF
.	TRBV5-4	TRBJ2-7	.	TGTGCCAGCAGCCGGACAGCCAGCTCCTACGAGCAGTACTTC	CASSRTASSYEQYF
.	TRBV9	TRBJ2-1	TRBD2	TGTGCCAGCAGCGTGACTAGCGGGTCCTACAATGAGCAGTTCTTC	CASSVTSGSYNEQFF
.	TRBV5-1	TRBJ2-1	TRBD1	TGCGCCAGCAGCTCGCAGGGGGATTTAACTGAGCAGTTCTTC	CASSSQGDLTEQFF
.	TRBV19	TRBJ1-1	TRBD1	TGTGCCAGTAGCAACAGGGGCAGCAACACTGAAGCTTTCTTT	CASSNRGSNTEAFF
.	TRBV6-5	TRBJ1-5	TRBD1	TGTGCCAGCACCTCCGACAGGGCACGGCAGCCCCAGCATTTT	CASTSDRARQPQHF
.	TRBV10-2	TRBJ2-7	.	TGCGCCAGCAGTGGTCTAGCGAACTACGAGCAGTACTTC	CASSGLANYEQYF
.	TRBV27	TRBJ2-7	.	TGTGCCAGCCAACCGGGACACCTCTCCTACGAGCAGTACTTC	CASQPGHLSYEQYF
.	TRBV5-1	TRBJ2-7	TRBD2	TGCGCCAGCAGCTTAACGGGGGGGCCTCGCGAGCAGTACTTC	CASSLTGGPREQYF
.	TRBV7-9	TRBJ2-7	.	TGTTCCAGCAGCCCTCCACTACGAATTTCTGTTTACGAGCAGTACTTC	CSSSPPLRISVYEQYF
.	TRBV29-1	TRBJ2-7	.	TGCAGCGTTGAAGTCCAAGCCCAGAGGAGCTCCTACGAGCAGTACTTC	CSVEVQAQRSSYEQYF
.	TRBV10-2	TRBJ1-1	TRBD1	TGCGCCAGCAGTTTGGACAGGGACACTGAAGCTTTCTTT	CASSLDRDTEAFF
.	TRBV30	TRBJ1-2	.	TGTGCCTGGAGTGCGACCGATGGCGGGTCACGGGGCTACACCTTC	CAWSATDGGSRGYTF